A selection of T cell receptor beta chains follows, all from one sample in a study of T-cell memory formation after mild COVID-19. TCRdb re-analysed the 5' RACE reads in MiXCR, keeping a single row per CDR3 protein. The sample includes 450,000 or so distinct CDR3 sequences, 25% of them seen just once. Sequenced: PBMCs or a T cell subset sorted from them (not recorded which). The origin of the receptors is an adult woman who had mild COVID-19 (a few samples of this study predate the infection). Cell type and time point are not known. Both conserved end residues are part of each CDR3. A D gene is named only where the DNA matches it firmly. Size is stated for part of the rows, as once, few or many counts, or as a class when the clone is expanded.

v_call	j_call	clone_size	d_call	cdr3_aa	cdr3_nt
TRBV7-7	TRBJ2-5	many	NA	CASSSGRTGQETQYF	TGTGCCAGCAGCTCAGGGAGGACAGGTCAAGAGACCCAGTACTTC
TRBV11-2	TRBJ2-3	few	NA	CASSSGAPDTQYF	TGTGCCAGCAGCTCCGGGGCCCCAGATACGCAGTATTTT
TRBV10-3	TRBJ2-7	NA	TRBD2	CAISESAGGPNEQYF	TGTGCCATCAGTGAGTCAGCGGGAGGGCCCAACGAGCAGTACTTC
TRBV27	TRBJ2-3	NA	TRBD2	CASSWTSDSDTQYF	TGTGCCAGCAGCTGGACTAGCGATTCAGATACGCAGTATTTT
TRBV20-1	TRBJ2-2	NA	NA	CSVVRAGELFF	TGCAGTGTGGTCAGGGCAGGGGAGCTGTTTTTT
TRBV5-5	TRBJ2-1	NA	TRBD2	CASSFLAGGPEFF	TGTGCCAGCAGCTTTCTTGCGGGGGGGCCGGAGTTCTTC
TRBV4-2	TRBJ2-7	few	TRBD1	CASSHVRGGTGGFHEQYF	TGTGCCAGCAGCCATGTAAGGGGCGGGACAGGGGGGTTCCACGAGCAGTACTTC
TRBV28	TRBJ1-4	NA	TRBD1	CASSAGGTGEEKLFF	TGTGCCAGCAGCGCGGGGGGGACAGGGGAAGAAAAACTGTTTTTT
TRBV11-1	TRBJ1-1	few	TRBD1	CASSFGTGGFTEAFF	TGTGCCAGCAGCTTTGGGACAGGGGGGTTCACTGAAGCTTTCTTT
TRBV5-1	TRBJ2-5	many	NA	CASSQAPRETQYF	TGCGCCAGCAGCCAGGCTCCACGAGAGACCCAGTACTTC
TRBV5-1	TRBJ2-7	few	NA	CASSLAPGQVRQGQYF	TGCGCCAGCAGCTTGGCTCCGGGACAAGTCCGTCAAGGGCAGTACTTC
TRBV5-1	TRBJ2-3	few	NA	CASLGSSDTQYF	TGCGCCAGCTTGGGGAGCAGCGATACGCAGTATTTT
TRBV3-1	TRBJ2-7	few	NA	CASSQEPGAYYEQYF	TGTGCCAGCAGCCAAGAACCGGGGGCTTACTACGAGCAGTACTTC
TRBV27	TRBJ2-5	NA	TRBD1	CASSLVWQGEETQYF	TGTGCCAGCAGTTTAGTTTGGCAGGGGGAGGAGACCCAGTACTTC
TRBV12-3/TRBV12-4	TRBJ1-1	NA	NA	CASYAAVDNTEAFF	TGTGCCAGCTATGCGGCGGTAGACAACACTGAAGCTTTCTTT
TRBV28	TRBJ2-1	NA	NA	CASSLLQSNNEQFF	TGTGCCAGCAGTTTATTGCAGTCGAACAATGAGCAGTTCTTC